This T cell receptor beta chain was found in a study of blood T cells in healthy people across ages (dated by TCRdb to about 2015). Describing the broader study: In model experiments, template switching captured roughly one uniquely barcoded TCR beta cDNA molecule for every two T cells. The study measured age-related changes in TCR beta repertoire diversity using deep sequencing normalized with unique cDNA molecular identifiers. Donors were grouped into four age groups: young (average 16 years), middle-aged (approximately 41), aged (around 60) and long-lived (roughly 80). Two additional independent replicas of 1 million unique cDNA reads from the same blood draw were analyzed for two donors (one aged 18 to 29 and one aged 80 or older). To avoid experimental bias, donors of different ages were spread randomly across the sequencing lanes.

Comments on this clonotype: The clone's antigen remains unknown. No per-base quality is available; no much larger clone lies one base away.

Looking up the germline V gene (reference sequence) yields CDR1 DFQATT and CDR2 SNEGSKA. Its CDR3 holds 14 amino acids, cysteine through phenylalanine. Only CDR3 DNA is held: 42 bases, read in frame from base 1. Relative to germline, V is 1 base shorter and J is 3 bases shorter, with 13 bases between their ends. Overall study results and their limits: Observed TCR beta diversity per million T cells fell roughly linearly with age, and a significant reduction was already apparent by age roughly 40. Donor CMV infection status was unknown, potentially confounding age-related changes in expanded clonotypes. The long-lived group showed more naive CD4+ T cells, fewer expanded clones and increased TCR diversity than the aged group, suggesting age selection. Estimates of total diversity from one million sequenced T cells were regarded as lower bounds and underestimates. Conclusive comparison of naive and antigen-experienced compartments was prevented by the profiling of bulk unsorted PBMCs. There was a strong correlation between observed TCR beta diversity and the percentage of naive T cells measured by flow cytometry.

The library was made by 5' RACE. The reads were generated on an Illumina HiSeq 2500. A second roughly 6 to 12 cycle PCR used a sample-barcoded 5' primer and a J-beta primer mix. Each TCR beta cDNA molecule received a unique molecular identifier from a template-switch 5' adaptor carrying 12 random nucleotides. Each sample yielded at least 2.5 million CDR3-containing paired-end reads. The Mint cDNA synthesis kit, primed by a TRBC-specific oligonucleotide, was used to synthesize first-strand cDNA from all RNA. All cDNA was treated with uracil-DNA glycosylase and then went through a first 18-cycle PCR with the universal primers M1SS and BC2_uni_R. The paper's data handling went like this. Each sample was normalized by randomly selecting 1 million high-quality reads, each carrying a distinct molecular identifier. Instead of being binned into consensus sequences, reads with shared molecular identifiers were discarded. CDR3 identification, clonotype clustering and error correction used MiTCR with a Q25 quality threshold and the strictest error-elimination algorithm. A nonparametric unseen species model using Euler transformation provided a lower-bound estimate of total TCR beta diversity. TCRdb's own reprocessing of the public reads used fastp at Q25 and MiXCR and kept productive beta chains. A single entry per CDR3 protein holds the most common genes and DNA from its merged rows. These V and J calls originate from TCRdb's pipeline instead of the authors' own analysis. This sample holds nearly 800,000 distinct CDR3 sequences; roughly 50% were observed only once. The top ten clones comprise approximately 24% of the sample.

Systemically healthy Caucasian individuals from Russia, approximately 39 in total and aged about 6 to 100 years, were included as donors. Roughly 9.5 milliliters of peripheral blood were drawn from each donor into EDTA-treated Vacutainer tubes. PBMCs were isolated by Ficoll-Paque density-gradient centrifugation, with at least 7 million obtained per sample. Total RNA was extracted from PBMCs with Trizol reagent, with at least 5.5 micrograms obtained per sample. Naive CD45RAhigh/CD27high T cell percentages were measured by flow cytometry on a PBMC aliquot from every donor. The chain is encoded by TRBV20-1 joined to TRBJ2-7; the D gene lacks a confident call. Material: blood. The clonotype comes from a man in his forties in good health. The CDR3 here reads CSARGRRIDYEQYF. Here is the DNA: TGCAGTGCTAGAGGACGCAGGATCGACTACGAGCAGTACTTC.